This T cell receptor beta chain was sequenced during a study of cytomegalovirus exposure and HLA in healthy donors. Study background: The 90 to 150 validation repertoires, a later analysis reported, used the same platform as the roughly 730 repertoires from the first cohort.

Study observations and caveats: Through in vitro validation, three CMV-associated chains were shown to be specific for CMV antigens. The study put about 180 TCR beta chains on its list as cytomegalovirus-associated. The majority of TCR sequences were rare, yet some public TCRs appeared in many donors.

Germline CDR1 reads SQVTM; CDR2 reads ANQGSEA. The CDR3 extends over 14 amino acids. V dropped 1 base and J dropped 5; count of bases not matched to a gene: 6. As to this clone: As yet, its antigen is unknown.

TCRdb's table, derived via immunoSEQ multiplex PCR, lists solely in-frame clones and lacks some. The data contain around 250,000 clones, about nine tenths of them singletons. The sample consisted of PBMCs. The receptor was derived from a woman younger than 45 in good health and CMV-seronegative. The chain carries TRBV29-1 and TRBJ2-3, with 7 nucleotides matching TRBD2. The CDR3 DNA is TGCAGCGTTGAAGGCGGGGCTAGCGGAGATACGCAGTATTTT. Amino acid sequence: CSVEGGASGDTQYF.